Below are 10 T cell receptor beta chains sequenced from a single sample in a study of blood T cell repertoires in COVID-19. The data were produced by immunoSEQ multiplex PCR, yet TCRdb's version contains in-frame clones alone and is incomplete. The sample lists 170,000 or so clones, 83% seen once, with under 10% in the top ten. The sequenced sample was peripheral blood. The receptors stem from a woman aged 70-85 years with COVID-19, enrolled during active disease.

This clone was detected once. The gene calls are TRBV4-1 and TRBJ1-4; D gene ambiguous. The germline CDR1 and CDR2 sequences are MGHRA and YSYEKL. V gave up 2 bases and J gave up 5 bases, with 18 bases separating them. CDR3 length equals 17 residues. This chain's CDR3 is CASSQPTAWPLNEKLFF. The CDR3 nucleotides are TGCGCCAGCAGCCAACCCACCGCCTGGCCTTTAAATGAAAAACTGTTTTTT.

This sequence joins TRBV24-1 and TRBJ1-2; TRBD1 agrees at 7 bases. The CDR3 spans 15 residues. V dropped 3 bases and J dropped 8; count of bases not matched to a gene: 11. Per the germline V gene, CDR1 is KGHDR and CDR2 is SFDVKD. CDR3 amino acids: CATSDPATGARGYTF. The CDR3 bases are TGTGCCACCAGTGATCCCGCCACAGGGGCGCGCGGCTACACCTTC.

V and J are TRBV28 and TRBJ1-1, with 9 bases aligning to TRBD1. This CDR3 is 13 amino acids long. Per germline, CDR1 MDHEN and CDR2 SYDVKM. The J segment lost 3 bases and the V segment lost 7 bases, leaving 3 bases of the junction unmatched. CDR3: CASIRTGDTEAFF. In DNA, the CDR3 is TGTGCCAGCATACGGACAGGGGACACTGAAGCTTTCTTT.

The chain carries TRBV4-1 and TRBJ2-2; tentative D call: TRBD1 (6 bases). The CDR3 runs 16 residues. Trimming left V 0 bases short and J 3 bases short, with 11 bases between. Per the germline V gene, CDR1 is MGHRA and CDR2 is YSYEKL. The CDR3 is CASSQDQGTYTGELFF. Written as DNA, the CDR3 is TGCGCCAGCAGCCAAGATCAGGGGACATACACCGGGGAGCTGTTTTTT.

The chain employs TRBV5-1 and TRBJ2-4; 7 bases align to TRBD2. Germline trimming cut 2 bases from V and 0 bases from J; bases unmatched to any gene: 5. From germline, CDR1 is SGHRS and CDR2 YFSETQ. The CDR3 runs 16 residues. CDR3 sequence reads: CASSLTSALAKNIQYF. The CDR3 coding sequence is TGCGCCAGCAGCTTAACTAGCGCACTAGCCAAAAACATTCAGTACTTC.

The CDR3 DNA follows: TGTGCCAGCAGTGGCCCAGGGAGGAAAAATGAGCAGTTCTTC. Translation gives CASSGPGRKNEQFF. The V and J genes are TRBV6-6 and TRBJ2-1; weak D call: TRBD2 (6 bases). V dropped 5 bases and J dropped 7 bases, with 15 bases sitting between them. CDR1 is MNHNY, CDR2 SVGAGI, per germline (reference sequence). The CDR3 runs to 14 residues.

CDR3 sequence: CASGALAGANEQFF. The CDR3 DNA reads as TGTGCCAGCGGTGCACTAGCGGGAGCCAATGAGCAGTTCTTC. The rearrangement links TRBV18 to TRBJ2-1, with TRBD2 identical over 11 bases. Trimming took 8 bases from V and 6 from J; bases not matched to a gene: 6. The CDR3 sequence is 14 residues long. In germline, CDR1 is KGHSH, CDR2 LQKENI.

This chain connects TRBV7-6 to TRBJ2-3, with 11 positions matching TRBD1. The ends lost 5 bases at V and 4 bases at J; junction bases unmatched: 11. The CDR3 is 17 amino acids. The germline V gene has CDR1 SGHVS and CDR2 FNYEAQ. The CDR3 here is CASSPRDRGRSADTQYF. CDR3 in DNA: TGTGCCAGCAGCCCGCGGGACAGGGGGAGGAGTGCAGATACGCAGTATTTT.

This chain uses TRBV6-6 with TRBJ2-7; TRBD1 might be the D (8 bases). Trimming took 6 bases from V and 6 from J, leaving 39 bases between them. The CDR3 spans 21 residues. Germline loops: CDR1 MNHNY, CDR2 SVGAGI (reference sequence). The CDR3 DNA sequence: TGTGCCAGCAGCGCGAGACGCGCCCCGGACAGGGAGGGTCCCTTCTTGTTCGAGCAGTACTTC. Translated, it gives CASSARRAPDREGPFLFEQYF.

The chain links TRBV5-1 to TRBJ1-2; 8 bases are a match to TRBD1. The germline V gene has CDR1 SGHRS and CDR2 YFSETQ. The J segment lost 4 bases and the V segment lost 3 bases, leaving 8 bases of the junction unmatched. This CDR3 has 15 residues. The CDR3 DNA sequence: TGCGCCAGCAGCTCCCAGGGGGCAGTCTCCTATGGCTACACCTTC. Encoded protein: CASSSQGAVSYGYTF.